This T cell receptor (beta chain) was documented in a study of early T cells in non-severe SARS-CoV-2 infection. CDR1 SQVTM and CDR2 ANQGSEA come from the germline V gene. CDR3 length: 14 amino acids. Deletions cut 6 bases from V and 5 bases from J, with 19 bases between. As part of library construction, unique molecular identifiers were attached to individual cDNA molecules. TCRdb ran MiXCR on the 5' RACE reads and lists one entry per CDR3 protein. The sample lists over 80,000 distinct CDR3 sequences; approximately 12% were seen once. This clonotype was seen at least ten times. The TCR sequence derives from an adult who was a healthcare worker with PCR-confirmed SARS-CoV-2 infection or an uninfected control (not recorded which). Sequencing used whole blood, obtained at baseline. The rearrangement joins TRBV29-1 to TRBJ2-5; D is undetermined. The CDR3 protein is CSVREQVPWETQYF. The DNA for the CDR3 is TGCAGCGTCCGAGAGCAGGTGCCCTGGGAGACCCAGTACTTC.